The present TCR beta chain was sequenced within a study of shared clonotypes between healthy human individuals. About the study: A couple of women and a few men aged 18 to 49 made up the donors.

Assay: immunoSEQ multiplex PCR; the TCRdb copy retains only in-frame clones and omits some. The sample lists approximately 700,000 clones; around 78% were seen once. A note on this clone: A clone one base away is much larger, so this may be a read error.

Germline V CDR1 and CDR2: MDHEN, SYDVKM. CDR3 length equals 11 residues. Sequencing used memory CD4+ T cells sorted from blood. Specified subset: CD45RA-negative fraction. This chain links TRBV28 with TRBJ2-7, with 9 bases identical to TRBD2. This TCR derives from a woman aged 25 to 39 in good health. The CDR3 coding sequence is TGTGCCAGCAGTTATAGCGGGAGAGTATGGTTC. It translates to CASSYSGRVWF.